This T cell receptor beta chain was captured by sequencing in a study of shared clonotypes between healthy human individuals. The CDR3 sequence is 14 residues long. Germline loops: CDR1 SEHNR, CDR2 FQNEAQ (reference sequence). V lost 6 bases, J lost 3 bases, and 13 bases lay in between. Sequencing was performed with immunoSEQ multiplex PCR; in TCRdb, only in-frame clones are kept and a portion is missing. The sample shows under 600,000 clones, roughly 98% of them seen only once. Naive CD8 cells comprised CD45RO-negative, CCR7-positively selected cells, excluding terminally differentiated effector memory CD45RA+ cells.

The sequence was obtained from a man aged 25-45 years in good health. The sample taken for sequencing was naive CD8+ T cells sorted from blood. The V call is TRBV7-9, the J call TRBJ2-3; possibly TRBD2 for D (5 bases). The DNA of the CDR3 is TGTGCCAGCAGGAGAGAGGGTGTTACAGATACGCAGTATTTT. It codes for CASRREGVTDTQYF.